This T cell receptor (beta chain) appears in the sequencing data of a study of monozygotic twins with inflammatory bowel disease. Each TCR library used 3500 ng of total RNA. No DNA is given; TCRdb re-called the 5' RACE reads and lists each CDR3 protein once. This table holds roughly 160,000 distinct CDR3 sequences. The source of this sequence is a human donor with ulcerative colitis or Crohn's disease, or a healthy co-twin of an affected twin (not recorded which). The sample was blood.

CDR3 loop: CSARDYRGRGQGEAFF. The chain employs TRBV20-1 and TRBJ1-1; TCRdb's D gene call, TRBD1, goes unchecked for lack of DNA. In germline, CDR1 is DFQATT, CDR2 SNEGSKA (reference sequence). This CDR3 has 16 residues.